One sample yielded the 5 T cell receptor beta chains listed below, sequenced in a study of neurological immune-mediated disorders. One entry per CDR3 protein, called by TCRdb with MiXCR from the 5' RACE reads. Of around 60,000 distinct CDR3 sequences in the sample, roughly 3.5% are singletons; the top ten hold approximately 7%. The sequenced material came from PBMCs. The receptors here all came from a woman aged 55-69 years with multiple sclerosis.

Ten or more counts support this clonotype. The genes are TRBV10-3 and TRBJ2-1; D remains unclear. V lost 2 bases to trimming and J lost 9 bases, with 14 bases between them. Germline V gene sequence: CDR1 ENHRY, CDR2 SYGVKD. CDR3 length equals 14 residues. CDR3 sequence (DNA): TGTGCCATCAGTGAGAGTCCCGCAAATAGTGAGCAGTTCTTC. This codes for CAISESPANSEQFF.

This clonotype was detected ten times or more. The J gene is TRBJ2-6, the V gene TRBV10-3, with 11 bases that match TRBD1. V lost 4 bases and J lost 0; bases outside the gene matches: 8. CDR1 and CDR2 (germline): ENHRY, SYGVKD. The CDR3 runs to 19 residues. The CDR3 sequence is CAISGTGGTKSSGANVLTF. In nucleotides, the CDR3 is TGTGCCATCAGTGGGACAGGGGGCACCAAAAGCTCTGGGGCCAACGTCCTGACTTTC.

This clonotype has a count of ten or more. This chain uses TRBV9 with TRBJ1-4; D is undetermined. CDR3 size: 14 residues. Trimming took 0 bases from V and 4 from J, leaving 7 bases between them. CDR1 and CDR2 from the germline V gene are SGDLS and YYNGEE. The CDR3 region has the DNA TGTGCCAGCAGCGTAGGGGATATTAATGAAAAACTGTTTTTT. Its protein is CASSVGDINEKLFF.

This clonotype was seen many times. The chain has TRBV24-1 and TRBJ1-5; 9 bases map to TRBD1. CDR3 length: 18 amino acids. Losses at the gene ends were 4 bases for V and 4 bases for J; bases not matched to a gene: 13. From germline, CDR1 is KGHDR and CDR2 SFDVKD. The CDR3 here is CATSDQNRGTGSNQPQHF. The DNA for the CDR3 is TGTGCCACCAGTGACCAAAACCGCGGGACAGGGTCGAATCAGCCCCAGCATTTT.

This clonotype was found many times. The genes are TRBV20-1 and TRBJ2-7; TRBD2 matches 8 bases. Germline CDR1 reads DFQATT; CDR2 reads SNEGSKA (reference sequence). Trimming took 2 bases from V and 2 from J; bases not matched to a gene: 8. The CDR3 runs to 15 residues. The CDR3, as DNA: TGCAGTGCTAGACCGCTAGCGGGCCTCACCTACGAGCAGTACTTC. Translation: CSARPLAGLTYEQYF.